The 15 T cell receptor beta chains below come from one sample, sequenced in a study of cytomegalovirus exposure and HLA in healthy donors. PCR primers comprised 60 Vbeta and 13 Jbeta primers. The repertoire was sequenced with immunoSEQ multiplex PCR; TCRdb's copy has only in-frame clones and lacks some. Of under 200,000 clones in the sample, 60% to 85% were seen once. Sequencing was carried out using PBMCs. These receptors originate from a middle-aged woman in good health and CMV-seropositive.

The chain combines TRBV7-2 with TRBJ1-1; perhaps TRBD1 as D (5 bases). V was trimmed by 2 bases and J by 4 bases, leaving 17 bases between them. CDR1 is SGHTA and CDR2 is FQGNSA in the germline V gene. This CDR3 spans 16 amino acids. CDR3 bases: TGTGCCAGCAGCTTAACATTTGGGGCACAGGTCACTGAAGCTTTCTTT. Encoded protein: CASSLTFGAQVTEAFF.

The chain uses TRBV4-1 and TRBJ2-5; 10 bases agree with TRBD1. The better agreement between TRBJ2-7 and the DNA end casts doubt on the J call. The CDR3 sequence is 16 residues long. Per germline, CDR1 MGHRA and CDR2 YSYEKL. DNA of the CDR3: TGCGCCAGCAGCCAAGAAACCCGGGACAGGGGCTACGAGCAGTACTTC. It encodes CASSQETRDRGYEQYF.

The rearrangement joins TRBV2 to TRBJ2-2, with D maybe TRBD1 (5 bases). The germline gives CDR1 SNHLY, CDR2 FYNNEI. CDR3 length: 14 amino acids. The ends were cut back, 7 bases at V and 6 bases at J, with 15 bases in the middle. The DNA of the CDR3 is TGTGCCAGCACCAAGGACATGGGTCCCGGGGAGCTGTTTTTT. Its protein is CASTKDMGPGELFF.

The V and J genes are TRBV28 and TRBJ2-2, with unresolved D. Trimming took 3 bases from V and 2 from J, leaving 4 bases between them. The CDR3 is made up of 13 amino acids. Per germline, CDR1 MDHEN and CDR2 SYDVKM. CDR3 amino acids: CASSFQNTGELFF. The CDR3 DNA reads as TGTGCCAGCAGTTTCCAAAACACCGGGGAGCTGTTTTTT.

J is TRBJ1-5 and V is TRBV7-8, with 8 positions matching TRBD1. V dropped 5 bases and J dropped 6; count of bases not matched to a gene: 9. The CDR3 has 15 amino acids. CDR1 is SGHVS, CDR2 FQNEAQ, per germline. The CDR3 sequence is CASSPIQGARQPQHF. CDR3 sequence (DNA): TGTGCCAGCAGCCCCATTCAGGGGGCCCGTCAGCCCCAGCATTTT. Based on the CDR3 plus reference TRBV7-8 and TRBJ1-5, the full variable domain is GAGVSQSPRYKVAKRGQDVALRCDPISGHVSLFWYQQALGQGPEFLTYFQNEAQLDKSGLPSDRFFAERPEGSVSTLKIQRTQQEDSAVYLCASSPIQGARQPQHFGDGTRLSIL.

The chain couples TRBV7-2 to TRBJ2-2, with 7 bases lining up with TRBD2. The germline gives CDR1 SGHTA, CDR2 FQGNSA. CDR3 length equals 15 residues. Losses at the gene ends were 2 bases for V and 5 bases for J; bases not matched to a gene: 5. The CDR3 coding sequence is TGTGCCAGCAGCTTAATGGCTAGCGGTACCGGGGAGCTGTTTTTT. Translation gives CASSLMASGTGELFF.

The chain joins TRBV18 to TRBJ1-1, with D tentatively TRBD1 (6 bases). The CDR3 runs to 17 residues. The germline CDR1 and CDR2 sequences are KGHSH and LQKENI. Deletions cut 3 bases from V and 4 bases from J, with 21 bases between. The CDR3 DNA reads TGTGCCAGCTCACCGAACCTCCATGGAGCAGGGGTCACTGAAGCTTTCTTT. Its translation is CASSPNLHGAGVTEAFF.

The chain links TRBV21-1 to TRBJ2-5; the DNA was not compared with TRBD2, the D call given in the table. TRBV21-1 is a recognized pseudogene. The CDR3 extends over 17 amino acids. The CDR3 DNA reads TGTGCCAGCAGCAAAGAGTCGCGGGGGGACCTCCGGAAGACCCAGTACTTC. As protein: CASSKESRGDLRKTQYF.

This clone was seen only once. The gene calls are TRBV7-9 and TRBJ2-1; D may be TRBD2 (7 bases). Between the trimmed V and J ends, which lost 7 bases and 5 bases, there was a span of 21 bases. The CDR3 has 16 residues. CDR1 and CDR2 from the germline V gene are SEHNR and FQNEAQ (reference sequence). CDR3 bases: TGTGCCAGCACACCCGACGGGGGGCGGGGGAACAATGAGCAGTTCTTC. Protein sequence: CASTPDGGRGNNEQFF.

The J gene is TRBJ2-7, the V gene TRBV7-6, with D perhaps matching TRBD2 (6 bases). V shed 5 bases and J shed 9 bases, with 17 bases lying between them. This CDR3 region has 13 residues. CDR1 and CDR2 from the germline V gene are SGHVS and FNYEAQ. Written as DNA, the CDR3 is TGTGCCAGCAGCAAGTTCGGGGGAGATAGGCAGTACTTC. As protein: CASSKFGGDRQYF.

The chain couples TRBV9 to TRBJ2-3, with D perhaps matching TRBD1 (6 bases). Germline CDR1 and CDR2: SGDLS and YYNGEE. V was pared by 2 bases and J by 2 bases, with 9 bases between. The CDR3 has 14 amino acids. This chain's CDR3 is CASSVGTNTDTQYF. The CDR3 coding sequence is TGTGCCAGCAGCGTCGGGACAAACACAGATACGCAGTATTTT.

The genes are TRBV7-2 and TRBJ2-2; maybe TRBD2 (6 bases). CDR1 SGHTA and CDR2 FQGNSA come from the germline V gene. The V and J ends lost 2 bases and 6 bases respectively, with 13 bases between them. This CDR3 region has 15 residues. This CDR3 is CASSLRLGSSGELFF. CDR3 nucleotide sequence: TGTGCCAGCAGCTTACGACTAGGATCTTCCGGGGAGCTGTTTTTT. Filled out from reference TRBV7-2 and TRBJ2-2, the complete variable domain reads GAGVSQSPSNKVTEKGKDVELRCDPISGHTALYWYRQSLGQGLEFLIYFQGNSAPDKSGLPSDRFSAERTGGSVSTLTIQRTQQEDSAVYLCASSLRLGSSGELFFGEGSRLTVL.

V usage is TRBV5-1 and J usage is TRBJ2-7; D remains unclear. The V and J ends lost 1 base and 6 bases respectively, with 17 bases between them. The CDR3 covers 15 residues. CDR1 and CDR2 (germline): SGHRS, YFSETQ. The CDR3 region is CASSLNPSASSEQYF. DNA for the CDR3: TGCGCCAGCAGCTTGAACCCGTCGGCCTCTAGCGAGCAGTACTTC.

J is TRBJ1-3 and V is TRBV27, with D tentatively TRBD1 (6 bases). Germline CDR1 is MNHEY and CDR2 is SMNVEV (reference sequence). The CDR3 consists of 16 residues. V shed 5 bases and J shed 3 bases, with 17 bases lying between them. CDR3 bases: TGTGCCAGCAGTCGGAGATGGGGGCCTCTTGGAAACACCATATATTTT. Translated, it gives CASSRRWGPLGNTIYF.

The gene calls are TRBV7-2 and TRBJ1-4; perhaps TRBD1 as D (6 bases). This CDR3 has 15 amino acids. V was cut by 5 bases and J by 8 bases, with 18 bases left in between. Looked up from germline, CDR1 is SGHTA and CDR2 is FQGNSA. The CDR3, as DNA: TGTGCCAGCAGCCCACACCCGGACAGTGTGGAAAAACTGTTTTTT. It specifies CASSPHPDSVEKLFF.